This T cell receptor beta chain was recovered during a study of T cells in Graves' hyperthyroidism and ophthalmopathy. There were TCR beta CDR3 regions amplified from RNA transcripts. Researchers ran a first-round RT-PCR on the TCR CDR3 using the HTBI primer set. TCRdb re-called the multiplex PCR reads through MiXCR, storing one row per CDR3 protein. The sample comprises roughly 700,000 distinct CDR3 sequences, around a third of which are singletons, and roughly 30% rests with the top ten. The CDR3 is 15 amino acids. Germline trimming cut 4 bases from V and 0 bases from J; bases unmatched to any gene: 5. In germline, CDR1 is WNHNN, CDR2 SYGVQD (reference sequence). Study-level findings and limits: Most expanded thyroid clonotypes above 0.001 also appeared in blood. The model identified upcoming ophthalmopathy a median approximately six months ahead of onset.

This clonotype was seen repeatedly, ten times or more. The target antigen is unknown. Based on clinical symptoms, serum thyroxine and TRAb, thyroid ultrasound and orbital computed tomography, diagnoses were reached. This chain connects TRBV10-1 to TRBJ2-7, with 8 bases lining up with TRBD2. The sequence came from a woman in her thirties or forties with Graves' hyperthyroidism. The sample comprised blood. CDR3 residues: CASSVSSGSSYEQYF. CDR3 DNA: TGCGCCAGCAGTGTCTCCAGCGGGAGCTCCTACGAGCAGTACTTC.